What follows are 24 T cell receptor beta chains derived from one specimen sequenced in a study of blood T cell repertoires in COVID-19. This table comes from immunoSEQ multiplex PCR, and its TCRdb copy is limited to in-frame clones, with some not included. The sample carries 200,000 or so clones, approximately 80% recorded once. What was sequenced was PBMCs or T cells enriched from blood (not recorded which). The receptors originated from a man in his fifties or sixties who had recovered from COVID-19.

This rearrangement joins TRBV19 to TRBJ2-6, with D maybe TRBD1 (6 bases). The CDR3 has 14 amino acids. The V and J ends lost 9 bases and 2 bases respectively, with 11 bases between them. The germline V gene encodes CDR1 LNHDA and CDR2 SQIVND (reference sequence). CDR3 coding DNA: TGTGCCAGCAGTCCAGGGGCTGGGGCCAACGTCCTGACTTTC. This codes for CASSPGAGANVLTF.

The V call is TRBV7-9, the J call TRBJ1-6; D is possibly TRBD1 (5 bases). Germline V gene lookup returns CDR1 SEHNR and CDR2 FQNEAQ (reference sequence). V gave up 5 bases and J gave up 7 bases, with 15 bases separating them. This CDR3 has 15 residues. The CDR3: CASSLTDRRNSPLHF. CDR3 coding DNA: TGTGCCAGCAGCCTCACCGACAGAAGGAATTCACCCCTCCACTTT.

CDR3 coding DNA: TGTGCCAGGGAGGGGTCGACCTACAATGAGCAGTTCTTC. It encodes CAREGSTYNEQFF. This chain links TRBV21-1 with TRBJ2-1; the listed D gene, TRBD2, was not tested against the DNA. TRBV21-1 is a pseudogene. CDR3 length: 13 amino acids.

The rearrangement links TRBV5-1 to TRBJ2-3; 8 bases map to TRBD2. The CDR3 sequence is 15 residues long. Germline lookup yields CDR1 SGHRS and CDR2 YFSETQ. The V gene end was trimmed by 4 bases and the J gene end by 5 bases; junction bases not matched to a gene: 9. The CDR3 is CASSDLAGGQDTQYF. The CDR3 DNA is TGCGCCAGCAGCGATCTAGCGGGTGGGCAAGATACGCAGTATTTT.

A word on this clone: This is likely a read error, given that the CDR3 carries no conserved phenylalanine or tryptophan at its end. It is unclear where the CDR3 begins or ends on the DNA, so no DNA is shown, and the CDR3 is as TCRdb lists it. The chain combines TRBV10-1 with TRBJ1-1; TRBD1, the D gene given by the table, was not confirmed from the DNA. The germline V gene encodes CDR1 WNHNN and CDR2 SYGVQD (reference sequence). The CDR3 sequence runs 10 residues, both termini included. The CDR3 spells CASSGTGTGG.

The CDR3 DNA follows: TGTGCCAGCAGTTTAACAAGCTCCTACAATGAGCAGTTCTTC. It encodes CASSLTSSYNEQFF. The chain uses TRBV6-2 or TRBV6-3 and TRBJ2-1; D gene unclear. CDR3 length: 14 amino acids. The germline V and J ends were trimmed by 4 bases and 0 bases, with 7 bases remaining between them. In germline, CDR1 is MNHEY, CDR2 SVGEGT.

The chain combines TRBV7-3 with TRBJ2-2; 8 bases match TRBD1. CDR1 is SGHTA and CDR2 is FQGTGA in the germline V gene. The CDR3 has 15 residues. After removal of 2 bases from V and 4 bases from J, the junction contained 3 bases not matched to a gene. DNA of the CDR3: TGTGCCAGCAGCTTACAGGGGGCGTTCACCGGGGAGCTGTTTTTT. Its translation: CASSLQGAFTGELFF.

This clone was counted once. The chain joins TRBV6-6 to TRBJ2-3; 15 nucleotides align to TRBD2. The junction had 6 bases not matched to a gene; V was cut back by 5 bases and J by 0 bases. Germline V gives CDR1 MNHNY, CDR2 SVGAGI (reference sequence). The length of the CDR3 is 18 residues. Here the CDR3 reads CASSRSGLAGGSTDTQYF. CDR3 coding DNA: TGTGCCAGCAGTCGAAGTGGACTAGCGGGGGGGAGCACAGATACGCAGTATTTT.

This clone showed up just once. The chain combines TRBV2 with TRBJ1-6; the D is unclear. The ends were cut back, 7 bases at V and 4 bases at J, with 14 bases in the middle. Per the germline V gene, CDR1 is SNHLY and CDR2 is FYNNEI. CDR3 length equals 15 residues. CDR3 nucleotides: TGTGCCAGCAACAGTATAAACGTTTATAATTCACCCCTCCACTTT. Translating it yields CASNSINVYNSPLHF.

The chain carries TRBV3-1 (or the pseudogene TRBV3-2) and TRBJ2-3; D is unclear. CDR1 is LGHDT, CDR2 YNNKEL, per germline (reference sequence). The CDR3 spans 13 residues. V lost 4 bases and J 7 bases, leaving 12 bases between the germline ends. The CDR3 loop reads CASSRVSENTQYF. The CDR3 DNA sequence: TGTGCCAGCAGCCGAGTTTCCGAGAATACGCAGTATTTT.

The V gene is TRBV2, the J gene TRBJ1-5; perhaps TRBD1 as D (6 bases). The CDR3 extends over 14 amino acids. V lost 4 bases, J lost 1 base, and 8 bases lay in between. The V gene's germline CDR1 is SNHLY and CDR2 FYNNEI. CDR3 DNA sequence: TGTGCCAGCAGTGCAACAGGGAGCAATCAGCCCCAGCATTTT. It encodes CASSATGSNQPQHF.

V and J are TRBV18 and TRBJ2-5; 8 bases are shared with TRBD1. The length of the CDR3 is 17 residues. CDR1 KGHSH and CDR2 LQKENI come from the germline V gene. The ends lost 2 bases at V and 5 bases at J; junction bases unmatched: 13. The CDR3 nucleotides are TGTGCCAGCTCACCAGTTTCGCGCAGGGGGCGAGGGGAGACCCAGTACTTC. Amino acid sequence: CASSPVSRRGRGETQYF.

A single count supports this clone. V is TRBV11-3 and J is TRBJ1-1; TRBD1 is a possible D gene (5 bases). The CDR3 runs to 14 residues. Trimming left V 5 bases short and J 1 base short, with 11 bases between. Germline V gene data show CDR1 as SGHNT and CDR2 as YENEEA. The CDR3 spells CASSPWGGNTEAFF. CDR3 in DNA: TGTGCCAGCAGCCCTTGGGGGGGGAACACTGAAGCTTTCTTT.

The CDR3 protein is CASSQVDRYSNQPQHF. In nucleotides, the CDR3 is TGTGCCAGCAGCCAAGTGGACAGATATAGCAATCAGCCCCAGCATTTT. V usage is TRBV3-1 (or the pseudogene TRBV3-2) and J usage is TRBJ1-5; D is perhaps TRBD1 (6 bases). Trimming shortened V by 1 base and J by 0 bases, and 10 bases separated the two germline ends. This CDR3 region has 16 residues. Germline CDR1 and CDR2: LGHDT and YNNKEL (reference sequence).

This clone was observed once. The same CDR3 can be traced to other DNA sequences in this sample. CDR3 in DNA: TGTGCCAGCAGCGTTAGCGGGGGGGCCGTTAATGAGCAGTTCTTC. This encodes CASSVSGGAVNEQFF. The chain has TRBV9 and TRBJ2-1, with TRBD2 identical over 11 bases. Germline V gene lookup returns CDR1 SGDLS and CDR2 YYNGEE. The CDR3 is 15 amino acids. Germline trimming cut 2 bases from V and 7 bases from J; bases unmatched to any gene: 5.

The CDR3 reads CSVSGTGAYEQYF. The CDR3 DNA sequence: TGCAGCGTGTCCGGGACAGGAGCCTACGAGCAGTACTTC. V is TRBV29-1 and J is TRBJ2-7; TRBD1 matches at 8 bases. The germline V gene encodes CDR1 SQVTM and CDR2 ANQGSEA. The CDR3 sequence is 13 residues long. With 6 bases clipped from V and 2 bases from J, the junction kept 6 bases outside the gene matches.

The chain employs TRBV19 and TRBJ2-7; 8 bases match TRBD1. Per the germline V gene, CDR1 is LNHDA and CDR2 is SQIVND (reference sequence). The CDR3 is 13 residues long. V shed 5 bases, J shed 3 bases, and the junction held 3 bases outside the gene matches. This CDR3 reads CASSRQGFYEQYF. CDR3 coding DNA: TGTGCCAGTAGTCGACAGGGGTTCTACGAGCAGTACTTC.

The chain couples TRBV11-3 to TRBJ2-1; tentatively, D is TRBD1 (5 bases). Trimming shortened V by 1 base and J by 9 bases, and 7 bases separated the two germline ends. The CDR3 consists of 12 residues. CDR1 is SGHNT, CDR2 YENEEA, per germline. This CDR3 reads CASSLVGVEQFF. The CDR3, as DNA: TGTGCCAGCAGCTTAGTAGGGGTTGAGCAGTTCTTC.

The chain couples TRBV7-9 to TRBJ1-2, with TRBD1 matching 9 bases. Losses at the gene ends were 1 base for V and 4 bases for J; bases not matched to a gene: 1. Germline lookup yields CDR1 SEHNR and CDR2 FQNEAQ (reference sequence). The length of the CDR3 is 14 residues. The DNA of the CDR3 is TGTGCCAGCAGCTTAGGGGACAGGGCCTATGGCTACACCTTC. Residues: CASSLGDRAYGYTF.

The chain recombines TRBV11-2 with TRBJ1-1; no definite D call. From germline, CDR1 is SGHAT and CDR2 FQNNGV. V was clipped by 5 bases and J by 1 base, with 8 bases between them. The CDR3 covers 13 residues. The CDR3 sequence is CASSPRENTEAFF. In nucleotides, the CDR3 is TGTGCCAGCAGCCCTCGGGAGAACACTGAAGCTTTCTTT.

This clone was observed a few times. V and J are TRBV6-5 and TRBJ2-2, with 9 bases identical to TRBD1. V was clipped by 6 bases and J by 8 bases; unmatched bases: 7. The CDR3 length is 14 residues. Germline CDR1 reads MNHEY; CDR2 reads SVGAGI. The CDR3 spells CASRKTGGTGELFF. In nucleotides, the CDR3 is TGTGCCAGCAGAAAGACAGGGGGTACGGGGGAGCTGTTTTTT.

The rearrangement joins TRBV12-3 or TRBV12-4 to TRBJ1-1, with no clear D. CDR3 length: 12 residues. V gave up 5 bases and J gave up 8 bases, with 12 bases separating them. CDR3 bases: TGTGCCAGCAGTCTTGGGGAGGCAGAAGCTTTCTTT. It codes for CASSLGEAEAFF.

This chain links TRBV6-5 with TRBJ2-1, with 7 bases lining up with TRBD2. Germline values: CDR1 MNHEY, CDR2 SVGAGI. V trimming: 2 bases; J trimming: 8 bases; junction bases outside the gene matches: 9. CDR3 size: 15 residues. CDR3 sequence (DNA): TGTGCCAGCAGTTACGGACTAGTAGGAGGCGATGAGCAGTTCTTC. Its protein is CASSYGLVGGDEQFF.

The chain has TRBV10-3 and TRBJ1-1; D possibly corresponds to TRBD1 (5 bases). Germline CDR1 is ENHRY and CDR2 is SYGVKD. The CDR3 covers 18 residues. V dropped 2 bases and J dropped 4 bases, with 23 bases sitting between them. The CDR3 is CAISERGVLGLHVTEAFF. The CDR3 nucleotides are TGTGCCATCAGTGAGCGGGGGGTCCTAGGGCTACATGTCACTGAAGCTTTCTTT.